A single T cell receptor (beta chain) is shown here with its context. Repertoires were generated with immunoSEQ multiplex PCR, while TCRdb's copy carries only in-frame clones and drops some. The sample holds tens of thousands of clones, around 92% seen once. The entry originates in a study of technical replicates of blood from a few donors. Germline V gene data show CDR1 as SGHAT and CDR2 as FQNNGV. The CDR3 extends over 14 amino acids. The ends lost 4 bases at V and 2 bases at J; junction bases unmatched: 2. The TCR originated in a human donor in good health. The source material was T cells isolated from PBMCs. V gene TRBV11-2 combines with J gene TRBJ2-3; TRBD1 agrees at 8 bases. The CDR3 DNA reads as TGTGCCAGCAGCTCACAGGGGGACACAGATACGCAGTATTTT. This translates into CASSSQGDTDTQYF.